This entry concerns a single T cell receptor (beta chain). The junction departs from the called germline gene at one end, perhaps through a read error. This sample is part of a study of blood T cell repertoires in COVID-19. The data were produced by immunoSEQ multiplex PCR, yet TCRdb's version contains in-frame clones alone and is incomplete. The sample yields around 25,000 clones, about four fifths seen once. The CDR3 is 14 amino acids. CDR1 LNHDA and CDR2 SQIVND come from the germline V gene (reference sequence). Sequences were obtained from peripheral blood. The origin of this receptor is a man older than 75 with active or convalescent COVID-19. J is TRBJ1-2 and V is TRBV19, with D unclear. The CDR3 here is CASRIDRANYGYTF. CDR3 nucleotide sequence: TGTGCCAGTAGAATAGACCGCGCTAACTATGGCTACACCTTC.